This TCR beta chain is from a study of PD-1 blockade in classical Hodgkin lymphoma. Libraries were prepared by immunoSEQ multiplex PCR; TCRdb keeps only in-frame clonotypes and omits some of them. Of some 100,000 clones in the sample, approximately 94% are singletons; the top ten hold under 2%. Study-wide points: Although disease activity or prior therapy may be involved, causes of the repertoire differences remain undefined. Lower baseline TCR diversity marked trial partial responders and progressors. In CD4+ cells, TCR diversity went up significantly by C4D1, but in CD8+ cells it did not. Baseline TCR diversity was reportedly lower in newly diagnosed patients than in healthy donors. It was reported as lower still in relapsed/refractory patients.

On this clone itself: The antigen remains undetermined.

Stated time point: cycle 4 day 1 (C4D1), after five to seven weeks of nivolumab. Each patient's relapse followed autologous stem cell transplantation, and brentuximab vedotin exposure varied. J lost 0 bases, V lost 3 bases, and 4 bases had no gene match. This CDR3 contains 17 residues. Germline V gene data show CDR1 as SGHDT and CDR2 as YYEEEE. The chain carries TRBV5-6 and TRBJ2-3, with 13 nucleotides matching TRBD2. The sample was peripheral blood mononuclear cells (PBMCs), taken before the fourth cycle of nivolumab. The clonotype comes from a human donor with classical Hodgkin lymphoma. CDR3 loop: CASSSTLAGGSTDTQYF. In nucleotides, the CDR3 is TGTGCCAGCAGCTCAACACTAGCGGGAGGGAGCACAGATACGCAGTATTTT. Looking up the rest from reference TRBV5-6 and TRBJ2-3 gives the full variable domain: DAGVTQSPTHLIKTRGQQVTLRCSPKSGHDTVSWYQQALGQGPQFIFQYYEEEERQRGNFPDRFSGHQFPNYSSELNVNALLLGDSALYLCASSSTLAGGSTDTQYFGPGTRLTVL.